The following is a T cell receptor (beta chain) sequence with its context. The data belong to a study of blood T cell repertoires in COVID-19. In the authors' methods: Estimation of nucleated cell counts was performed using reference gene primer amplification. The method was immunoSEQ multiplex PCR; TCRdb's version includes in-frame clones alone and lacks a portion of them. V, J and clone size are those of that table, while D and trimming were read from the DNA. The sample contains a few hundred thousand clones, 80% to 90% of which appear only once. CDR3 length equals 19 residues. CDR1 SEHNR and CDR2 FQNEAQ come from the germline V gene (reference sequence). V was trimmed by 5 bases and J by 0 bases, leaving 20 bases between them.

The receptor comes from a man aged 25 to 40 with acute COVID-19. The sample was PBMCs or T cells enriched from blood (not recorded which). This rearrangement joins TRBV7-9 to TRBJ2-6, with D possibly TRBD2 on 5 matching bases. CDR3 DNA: TGTGCCAGCAGCCCGGGTCAGTCGACGGGGAACTCTGGGGCCAACGTCCTGACTTTC. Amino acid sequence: CASSPGQSTGNSGANVLTF.